Below are 27 T cell receptor beta chains sequenced from a single sample in a study of shared clonotypes between healthy human individuals. Naive-designated CD8 cells lacked CD45RO, were positively enriched for CCR7, and omitted terminally differentiated effector memory CD45RA+ cells. Using immunoSEQ multiplex PCR, the repertoire was profiled, and TCRdb retains in-frame clones only, with some absent. The sample lists about 2 million clones; about 94% were seen once. Material: naive CD8+ T cells sorted from blood. Receptors were obtained from a man aged 18 to 35 in good health.

This clone occurred a few times. The gene calls are TRBV19 and TRBJ1-2; 7 bases fit TRBD1. The V segment lost 4 bases and the J segment 5 bases; nucleotides outside the gene matches: 4. The CDR3 consists of 13 residues. Per germline, CDR1 LNHDA and CDR2 SQIVND (reference sequence). This CDR3 is CASSKGQLYGYTF. In DNA, the CDR3 is TGTGCCAGTAGTAAGGGACAGCTGTATGGCTACACCTTC.

This sequence joins TRBV27 and TRBJ2-6; D call uncertain. The CDR3 extends over 13 amino acids. Trimming left V 8 bases short and J 3 bases short, with 8 bases between. Germline V gene sequence: CDR1 MNHEY, CDR2 SMNVEV (reference sequence). CDR3: CASRVGGANVLTF. As DNA, the CDR3 is TGTGCCAGCCGGGTCGGTGGGGCCAACGTCCTGACTTTC.

The J gene is TRBJ2-3, the V gene TRBV10-3; unclear D gene. The CDR3 covers 14 residues. Germline CDR1 ENHRY, CDR2 SYGVKD. Trimming took off 10 bases at V and 0 bases at J, with 14 bases between the two ends. DNA of the CDR3: TGTGCCACCCGGGTCACAGCCAGCACAGATACGCAGTATTTT. This codes for CATRVTASTDTQYF.

This sequence joins TRBV7-9 and TRBJ2-5, with no clear D. Germline assignment: CDR1 SEHNR and CDR2 FQNEAQ (reference sequence). Deletions cut 2 bases from V and 2 bases from J, with 9 bases between. This CDR3 comprises 14 residues. The CDR3 DNA reads as TGTGCCAGCAGCTTAATAGGACCGCAAGAGACCCAGTACTTC. It codes for CASSLIGPQETQYF.

The CDR3 nucleotides read TGCGCCAGCAGCGAGTTCCCAGGGGAAACTGAAGCTTTCTTT. Its translation: CASSEFPGETEAFF. J is TRBJ1-1 and V is TRBV5-1, with D perhaps matching TRBD1 (6 bases). The germline CDR1 and CDR2 sequences are SGHRS and YFSETQ. Trimming shortened V by 4 bases and J by 5 bases, and 15 bases separated the two germline ends. The length of the CDR3 is 14 residues.

The chain has TRBV7-9 and TRBJ1-2, with D tentatively TRBD1 (6 bases). Trimming left V 5 bases short and J 4 bases short, with 20 bases between. The CDR3 spans 16 residues. CDR1 and CDR2 (germline): SEHNR, FQNEAQ (reference sequence). The CDR3 protein is CASSETGSVLPYGYTF. DNA of the CDR3: TGTGCCAGCAGCGAGACAGGCTCCGTGCTCCCCTATGGCTACACCTTC. The variable domain in full, with the rest retrieved from reference TRBV7-9 and TRBJ1-2, is DTGVSQNPRHKITKRGQNVTFRCDPISEHNRLYWYRQTLGQGPEFLTYFQNEAQLEKSRLLSDRFSAERPKGSFSTLEIQRTEQGDSAMYLCASSETGSVLPYGYTFGSGTRLTVV.

Of note for this clone: The identical CDR3 is also encoded by other nucleotide sequences in the sample. The chain recombines TRBV5-6 with TRBJ2-7, with 8 nucleotides matching TRBD2. This CDR3 has 14 amino acids. The germline CDR1 and CDR2 sequences are SGHDT and YYEEEE. The V and J ends lost 0 bases and 2 bases, in that order; junction bases with no gene match: 1. CDR3 sequence reads: CASSLEGLAYEQYF. In DNA form, the CDR3 reads TGTGCCAGCAGCTTGGAGGGACTAGCCTACGAGCAGTACTTC.

The chain carries TRBV6-5 and TRBJ1-4, with D perhaps TRBD1 (6 bases). Trimming removed 6 bases from V and 0 bases from J, with 8 bases in between. Germline V gene lookup returns CDR1 MNHEY and CDR2 SVGAGI. The CDR3 length is 14 residues. The DNA of the CDR3 is TGTGCCAGCAGGGGGGCTTCAACTAATGAAAAACTGTTTTTT. It codes for CASRGASTNEKLFF.

A remark on this clone: Other DNA sequences in this specimen translate into the identical CDR3. The chain carries TRBV7-9 and TRBJ2-7; 7 bases fit TRBD2. The V gene end was trimmed by 0 bases and the J gene end by 2 bases; junction bases not matched to a gene: 4. Per the germline V gene, CDR1 is SEHNR and CDR2 is FQNEAQ (reference sequence). The CDR3 consists of 15 residues. The CDR3 protein is CASSLASGGTYEQYF. The DNA for the CDR3 is TGTGCCAGCAGCTTAGCGTCCGGGGGGACCTACGAGCAGTACTTC.

In its sample, this clone was seen a few times. This chain links TRBV10-3 with TRBJ2-5, with 11 positions matching TRBD2. CDR1 ENHRY and CDR2 SYGVKD come from the germline V gene. The CDR3 is made up of 18 amino acids. Germline trimming cut 8 bases from V and 4 bases from J; bases unmatched to any gene: 18. CDR3 sequence: CAIGRGSGRADRGETQYF. The CDR3 nucleotides are TGTGCCATCGGAAGAGGTAGCGGGAGGGCTGATAGGGGAGAGACCCAGTACTTC.

A single count supports this clone. V and J are TRBV11-2 and TRBJ1-3, with no clear D. CDR1 SGHAT and CDR2 FQNNGV come from the germline V gene. Between the trimmed V and J ends, which lost 4 bases and 4 bases, there was a span of 11 bases. The CDR3 runs 14 residues. The CDR3, as DNA: TGTGCCAGCAGCTCCCTAGGATGGGGAAACACCATATATTTT. This codes for CASSSLGWGNTIYF.

The chain combines TRBV6-5 with TRBJ1-2; 10 nucleotides line up with TRBD1. V dropped 4 bases and J dropped 6; count of bases not matched to a gene: 5. The CDR3 has 14 amino acids. CDR1 and CDR2 (germline): MNHEY, SVGAGI. In nucleotides, the CDR3 is TGTGCCAGCAGTTCCCCCGACAGGGGGCATGGCTACACCTTC. Translated, it gives CASSSPDRGHGYTF.

This chain links TRBV13 with TRBJ2-3; D is perhaps TRBD2 (6 bases). V shed 1 base and J shed 1 base, with 9 bases lying between them. Germline assignment: CDR1 PRHDT and CDR2 FYEKMQ (reference sequence). CDR3 size: 15 residues. CDR3 loop: CASSLVGGGTDTQYF. The CDR3 DNA follows: TGTGCCAGCAGCTTAGTAGGAGGGGGCACAGATACGCAGTATTTT.

This clone was detected only once. V is TRBV19 and J is TRBJ1-3; TRBD1 matches 7 bases. J was trimmed by 0 bases and V by 9 bases; bases with no gene match: 8. The germline V gene has CDR1 LNHDA and CDR2 SQIVND (reference sequence). CDR3 length: 15 residues. The CDR3 reads CASSRDRDSGNTIYF. The DNA of the CDR3 is TGTGCCAGCTCCCGGGACAGAGACTCTGGAAACACCATATATTTT. Using reference TRBV19 and TRBJ1-3 for the parts outside the CDR3, the full variable domain is DGGITQSPKYLFRKEGQNVTLSCEQNLNHDAMYWYRQDPGQGLRLIYYSQIVNDFQKGDIAEGYSVSREKKESFPLTVTSAQKNPTAFYLCASSRDRDSGNTIYFGEGSWLTVV.

This clone was found once. V is TRBV7-6 and J is TRBJ2-7; the D gene is possibly TRBD2 (5 bases). The germline CDR1 and CDR2 sequences are SGHVS and FNYEAQ. This CDR3 is built from 15 residues. The V end lost 3 bases, the J end lost 0 bases, and 12 bases lay between the germline ends. The CDR3 DNA is TGTGCCAGCAGCTTTGGGCAGACTACCTCCTACGAGCAGTACTTC. Encoded protein: CASSFGQTTSYEQYF.

CDR3 sequence: CASSQEAAGLNSPLHF. In DNA form, the CDR3 reads TGCGCCAGCAGCCAAGAGGCGGCAGGACTAAATTCACCCCTCCACTTT. The chain has TRBV4-3 and TRBJ1-6; D is undetermined. The CDR3 totals 16 residues. The V gene's germline CDR1 is LGHNA and CDR2 YSLEER. V lost 0 bases and J lost 7, with 13 bases in between.

V usage is TRBV4-2 and J usage is TRBJ2-5, with 8 bases aligning to TRBD2. After removal of 4 bases from V and 2 bases from J, the junction contained 6 bases not matched to a gene. Germline V gives CDR1 LGHNA, CDR2 YNFKEQ. The CDR3 covers 15 residues. The CDR3 nucleotides are TGTGCCAGCAGCCGCATACTAGCGGCTCAAGAGACCCAGTACTTC. This gives the protein CASSRILAAQETQYF.

This clone was seen just once. This sequence joins TRBV15 and TRBJ2-7; no firm D call. CDR1 is LNHNV and CDR2 is YYDKDF in the germline V gene (reference sequence). Trimming left V 3 bases short and J 0 bases short, with 6 bases between. CDR3 size: 13 residues. The CDR3 is CATSRGISYEQYF. DNA of the CDR3: TGTGCCACCAGCAGGGGGATCTCCTACGAGCAGTACTTC.

The J gene is TRBJ1-2, the V gene TRBV29-1; D call uncertain. Per the germline V gene, CDR1 is SQVTM and CDR2 is ANQGSEA. This CDR3 has 12 residues. Deletions cut 2 bases from V and 1 base from J, with 5 bases between. The CDR3 bases are TGCAGCGTTGAACGGAATAACTATGGCTACACCTTC. It translates to CSVERNNYGYTF.

This clone was picked up a small number of times. The same CDR3 is also encoded by other DNA sequences in this sample. This rearrangement joins TRBV5-1 to TRBJ1-1; 9 nucleotides agree with TRBD1. Losses at the gene ends were 3 bases for V and 4 bases for J; bases not matched to a gene: 4. Germline CDR1 is SGHRS and CDR2 is YFSETQ. CDR3 length: 14 amino acids. CDR3 region: CASSSGQGSTEAFF. The CDR3 DNA reads as TGCGCCAGCAGCTCGGGACAGGGAAGCACTGAAGCTTTCTTT.

This sequence joins TRBV5-6 and TRBJ2-1, with D possibly matching TRBD2 (6 bases). V was shortened by 4 bases and J by 4 bases, with 18 bases between the two germline ends. The germline V gene encodes CDR1 SGHDT and CDR2 YYEEEE. The CDR3 totals 16 residues. CDR3 sequence: CASSHPEEGIYNEQFF. CDR3 in DNA: TGTGCCAGCAGCCACCCCGAGGAGGGGATATACAATGAGCAGTTCTTC.

This clone was found a few times. The chain combines TRBV4-1 with TRBJ1-6, with D unresolved. The CDR3 loop spans 13 amino acids. Trimming pared 4 bases from V and 14 bases from J, leaving 15 bases between. Germline CDR1 reads MGHRA; CDR2 reads YSYEKL. DNA for the CDR3: TGCGCCAGCAGCCCACGCAGAGGTTACACCCTCCACTTT. The encoded protein is CASSPRRGYTLHF.

This chain uses TRBV13 with TRBJ1-1; unclear D gene. CDR3 length: 15 residues. The germline V gene has CDR1 PRHDT and CDR2 FYEKMQ (reference sequence). The V gene lost 2 bases and the J gene lost 0 bases, with 10 bases spanning the gap. CDR3 in amino acids: CASSLRPGVNTEAFF. The DNA for the CDR3 is TGTGCCAGCAGCTTACGCCCCGGGGTGAACACTGAAGCTTTCTTT.

The rearrangement uses TRBV6-5 and TRBJ2-7; 7 bases align to TRBD2. This CDR3 is 14 amino acids long. Germline lookup yields CDR1 MNHEY and CDR2 SVGAGI. Unmatched junction bases numbered 7, after V lost 4 bases and J lost 4 bases. CDR3 in amino acids: CASSFGEGLYEQYF. CDR3 nucleotide sequence: TGTGCCAGCAGTTTTGGGGAGGGCCTTTACGAGCAGTACTTC.

The rearrangement uses TRBV15 and TRBJ1-2; possible D gene TRBD1, 5 bases. This CDR3 has 15 residues. Germline assignment: CDR1 LNHNV and CDR2 YYDKDF (reference sequence). Trimming cost V 0 bases and J 3 bases, with 11 bases left between them. The CDR3 coding sequence is TGTGCCACCAGCAGAGAGCACAGGCCCTACTATGGCTACACCTTC. This translates into CATSREHRPYYGYTF. The full variable domain, in which reference TRBV15 and TRBJ1-2 provide the parts outside the CDR3, is DAMVIQNPRYQVTQFGKPVTLSCSQTLNHNVMYWYQQKSSQAPKLLFHYYDKDFNNEADTPDNFQSRRPNTSFCFLDIRSPGLGDTAMYLCATSREHRPYYGYTFGSGTRLTVV.

The chain has TRBV11-2 and TRBJ1-1, with D unclear. CDR3 length equals 16 residues. V shed 2 bases and J shed 0 bases, with 13 bases lying between them. The germline V gene encodes CDR1 SGHAT and CDR2 FQNNGV. The chain's CDR3 is CASSLTLSTVNTEAFF. CDR3 bases: TGTGCCAGCAGCTTAACCTTATCCACAGTGAACACTGAAGCTTTCTTT.

The J gene is TRBJ2-5, the V gene TRBV10-2; 16 positions match TRBD2. The CDR3 runs 17 residues. The V gene end was trimmed by 6 bases and the J gene end by 4 bases; junction bases not matched to a gene: 8. CDR1 and CDR2 (germline): WSHSY, SAAADI. The CDR3 coding sequence is TGCGCCAGCAGCTACGGGACTAGCGGGGGGGCCGGAGAGACCCAGTACTTC. Protein sequence: CASSYGTSGGAGETQYF.